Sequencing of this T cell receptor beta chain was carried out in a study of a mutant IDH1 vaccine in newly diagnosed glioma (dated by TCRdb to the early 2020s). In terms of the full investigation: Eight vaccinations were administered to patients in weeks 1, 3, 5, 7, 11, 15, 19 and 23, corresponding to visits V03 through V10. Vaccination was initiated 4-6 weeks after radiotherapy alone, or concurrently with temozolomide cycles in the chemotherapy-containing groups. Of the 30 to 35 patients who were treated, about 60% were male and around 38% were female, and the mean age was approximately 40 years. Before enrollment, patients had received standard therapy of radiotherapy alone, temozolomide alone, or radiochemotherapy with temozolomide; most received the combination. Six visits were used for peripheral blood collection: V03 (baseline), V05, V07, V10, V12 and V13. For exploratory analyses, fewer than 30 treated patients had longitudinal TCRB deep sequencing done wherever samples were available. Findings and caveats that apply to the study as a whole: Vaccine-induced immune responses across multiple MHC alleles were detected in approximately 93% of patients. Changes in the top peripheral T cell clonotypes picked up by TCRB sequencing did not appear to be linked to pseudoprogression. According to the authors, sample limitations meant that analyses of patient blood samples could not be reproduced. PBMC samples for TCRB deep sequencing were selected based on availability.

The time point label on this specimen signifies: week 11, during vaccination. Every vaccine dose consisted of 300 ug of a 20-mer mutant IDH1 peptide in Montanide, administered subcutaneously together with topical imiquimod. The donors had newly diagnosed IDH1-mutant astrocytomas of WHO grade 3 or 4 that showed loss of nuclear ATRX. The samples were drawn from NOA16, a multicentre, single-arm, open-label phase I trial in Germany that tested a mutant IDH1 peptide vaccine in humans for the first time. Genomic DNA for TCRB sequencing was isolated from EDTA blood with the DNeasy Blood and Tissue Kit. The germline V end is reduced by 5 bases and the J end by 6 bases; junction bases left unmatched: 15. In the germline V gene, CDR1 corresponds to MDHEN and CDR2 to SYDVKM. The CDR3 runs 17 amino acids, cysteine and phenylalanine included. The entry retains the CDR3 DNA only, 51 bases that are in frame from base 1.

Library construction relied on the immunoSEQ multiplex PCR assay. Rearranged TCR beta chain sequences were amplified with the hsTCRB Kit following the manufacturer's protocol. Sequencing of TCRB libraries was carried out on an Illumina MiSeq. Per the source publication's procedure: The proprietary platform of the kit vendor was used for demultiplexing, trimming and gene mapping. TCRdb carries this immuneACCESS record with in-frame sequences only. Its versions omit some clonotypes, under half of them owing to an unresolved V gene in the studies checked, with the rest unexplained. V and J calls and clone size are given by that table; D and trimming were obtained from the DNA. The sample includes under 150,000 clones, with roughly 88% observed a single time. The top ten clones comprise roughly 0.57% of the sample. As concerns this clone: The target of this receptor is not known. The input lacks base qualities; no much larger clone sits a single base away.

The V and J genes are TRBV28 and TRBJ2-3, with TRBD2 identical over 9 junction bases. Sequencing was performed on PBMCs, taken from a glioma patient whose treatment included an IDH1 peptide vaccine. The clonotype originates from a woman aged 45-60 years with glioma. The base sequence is TGTGCCAGCAGTCCAAAGACGACTAGCGGAAAATCCGATACGCAGTATTTT. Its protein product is CASSPKTTSGKSDTQYF.